The clone carrying this T cell receptor beta chain has just one count. This record belongs to a study of shared T cell receptors in the human thymus. The CDR3 is 13 amino acids. CDR1 is KGHSH and CDR2 is LQKENI in the germline V gene. V was cut by 5 bases and J by 7 bases, with 14 bases left in between. Using immunoSEQ multiplex PCR, the repertoire was profiled, and TCRdb retains in-frame clones only, with some absent. The repertoire has 550,000 to 800,000 clones, 80% to 90% of them found once; the top ten carry under 0.012%. This sample was shared with a second study, whose subject was human thymus T cells. As that study records: Resections from corrective heart surgery provided thymus tissue. Unrelated individuals reportedly shared highly overlapping thymic TCR repertoires.

This sequence originates from a girl under three years old with a congenital heart defect. The V call is TRBV18, the J call TRBJ1-2; perhaps TRBD1 as D (6 bases). Sequenced input: thymocytes. The DNA of the CDR3 is TGTGCCAGCTCATCCTGGACAGCCTCTGGCTACACCTTC. Translation: CASSSWTASGYTF. Full variable domain (missing parts from reference TRBV18 and TRBJ1-2): NAGVMQNPRHLVRRRGQEARLRCSPMKGHSHVYWYRQLPEEGLKFMVYLQKENIIDESGMPKERFSAEFPKEGPSILRIQQVVRGDSAAYFCASSSWTASGYTFGSGTRLTVV.